The following is a T cell receptor (beta chain) sequence with its context. Using immunoSEQ multiplex PCR, the repertoire was profiled, and TCRdb retains in-frame clones only, with some absent. The sample holds around 62,000 clones; roughly 93% are singletons and the top ten take roughly 0.14%. CD4+ T cells from unexposed donors were obtained before the COVID-19 pandemic (2011-2018). Germline V gene data show CDR1 as WNHNN and CDR2 as SYGVQD (reference sequence). V dropped 2 bases and J dropped 5 bases, with 13 bases sitting between them. CDR3 length: 14 residues. The data originate from a study of CD4 T cells in relation to SARS-CoV-2 and coronaviruses.

Material: naive CD4+ T cells from PBMCs. The subset here: naive CD4+ T cells isolated by negative enrichment. The chain couples TRBV10-1 to TRBJ2-7; tentative D call: TRBD2 (5 bases). The source is a human donor in good health. This chain's CDR3 is CASSEGGSNHEQYF. In nucleotides, the CDR3 is TGCGCCAGCAGTGAGGGAGGCTCAAATCACGAGCAGTACTTC.